This T cell receptor (beta chain) stems from a study of cytotoxic CD8 clonotypes in ibrutinib-treated CLL. At the level of the study: Included were 11 relapsed/refractory and over 14 treatment-naive patients, of whom 17 to 18 were IGHV unmutated. General observations from the study: Baseline values of clonality outstripped age-matched healthy donors and followed circulating CD8+ T-cell counts.

The V end was cut by 10 bases, the J end by 0 bases, with 12 bases between. This CDR3 spans 13 amino acids. Germline V gene sequence: CDR1 MDHEN, CDR2 SYDVKM. The method was immunoSEQ multiplex PCR; TCRdb's version includes in-frame clones alone and lacks a portion of them. The data hold 35,000 to 40,000 clones, with approximately 48% observed a single time. A remark on this clone: Its target is unknown.

The TCR comes from a human donor with chronic lymphocytic leukemia. V usage is TRBV28 and J usage is TRBJ1-1, with a tentative D call TRBD1 (5 bases). Sequences were derived from PBMCs, sampled before ibrutinib treatment. CDR3 protein: CATTRQLNTEAFF. CDR3 nucleotide sequence: TGTGCCACCACTCGACAGTTGAACACTGAAGCTTTCTTT.